This passage covers 22 T cell receptor beta chains from one sample sequenced in a study of blood T cell repertoires in COVID-19. Some clones are missing from TCRdb's copy, which holds only in-frame ones; the method was immunoSEQ multiplex PCR. In the table there are approximately 140,000 clones, around 85% of which are singletons. Sequenced: peripheral blood. Receptors originate from a man between 65 and 80 years old with acute or convalescent COVID-19.

The chain carries TRBV10-3 and TRBJ2-3, with TRBD2 matching 11 bases. This CDR3 has 14 residues. Germline CDR1 and CDR2: ENHRY and SYGVKD. V shed 10 bases and J 3 bases; nucleotides not matched to a gene: 6. CDR3 in amino acids: CATSGTSGTDTQYF. The CDR3 coding sequence is TGTGCCACCTCCGGGACTAGCGGTACAGATACGCAGTATTTT.

This clone was seen more than once but under ten times. The chain joins TRBV19 to TRBJ1-5, with 7 bases matching TRBD1. CDR1 and CDR2 (germline): LNHDA, SQIVND (reference sequence). V trimming: 7 bases; J trimming: 6 bases; junction bases outside the gene matches: 6. The CDR3 contains 13 residues. As DNA, the CDR3 is TGTGCCAGTACCGACGACAGGGTTCAGCCCCAGCATTTT. Amino acids: CASTDDRVQPQHF.

The chain combines TRBV7-2 with TRBJ2-5; a possible D gene is TRBD2 (6 bases). V was trimmed by 5 bases and J by 5 bases, leaving 12 bases between them. Looked up from germline, CDR1 is SGHTA and CDR2 is FQGNSA. CDR3 size: 13 residues. Here the CDR3 DNA reads TGTGCCAGCAGCCCGGGAGTAGGGGAGACCCAGTACTTC. Translated, it gives CASSPGVGETQYF.

As for this clone: The same CDR3 also results from other DNA sequences found in this sample. This chain links TRBV29-1 with TRBJ2-7; 10 nucleotides line up with TRBD1. Germline CDR1 is SQVTM and CDR2 is ANQGSEA. CDR3 length equals 16 residues. The V segment lost 3 bases and the J segment 2 bases; nucleotides outside the gene matches: 10. CDR3 sequence (DNA): TGCAGCGTTGATGGGGGGCCAGGACAGGGGGCCTACGAGCAGTACTTC. Translated, it gives CSVDGGPGQGAYEQYF.

This rearrangement joins TRBV4-3 to TRBJ2-7; D is perhaps TRBD1 (6 bases). The length of the CDR3 is 14 residues. V lost 0 bases and J lost 3, with 9 bases in between. Germline V gene sequence: CDR1 LGHNA, CDR2 YSLEER. This CDR3 reads CASSQELGGYEQYF. The CDR3 coding sequence is TGCGCCAGCAGCCAAGAGTTAGGGGGCTACGAGCAGTACTTC.

This rearrangement joins TRBV30 to TRBJ2-3; a weak D match, TRBD2 (6 bases). The V end lost 0 bases, the J end lost 5 bases, and 9 bases lay between the germline ends. The CDR3 contains 13 residues. Germline V gene lookup returns CDR1 GTSNPN and CDR2 SVGIG (reference sequence). The CDR3 coding sequence is TGTGCCTGGAGTGTGCGGCGGGGAGATACGCAGTATTTT. Its translation is CAWSVRRGDTQYF.

The chain is built from TRBV9 and TRBJ2-7; 10 bases agree with TRBD2. The germline CDR1 and CDR2 sequences are SGDLS and YYNGEE. V shed 4 bases and J 3 bases; nucleotides not matched to a gene: 7. CDR3 length: 15 amino acids. In nucleotides, the CDR3 is TGTGCCAGCAGCCCCAGACTAGCGGGTGACTACGAGCAGTACTTC. Protein sequence: CASSPRLAGDYEQYF.

This chain uses TRBV6-5 with TRBJ2-1; D gene ambiguous. Germline CDR1 MNHEY, CDR2 SVGAGI. V dropped 4 bases and J dropped 9 bases, with 10 bases sitting between them. The CDR3 is 12 residues long. CDR3 coding DNA: TGTGCCAGCAGTTCCCTAGATAGTGAGCAGTTCTTC. It is translated as CASSSLDSEQFF.

The V and J genes are TRBV6-1 and TRBJ1-5, with no clear D. The CDR3 is made up of 14 amino acids. V was cut by 1 base and J by 5 bases, with 9 bases left in between. Germline CDR1 MNHNS, CDR2 SASEGT. Here the CDR3 reads CASSEGGNDQPQHF. In nucleotides, the CDR3 is TGTGCCAGCAGTGAAGGAGGGAACGATCAGCCCCAGCATTTT.

The CDR3 loop is CASSESLGGLGEKLFF. In DNA form, the CDR3 reads TGTGCCAGCAGTGAATCTTTGGGGGGGCTGGGTGAAAAACTGTTTTTT. J is TRBJ1-4 and V is TRBV2; perhaps TRBD1 as D (6 bases). Trimming shortened V by 2 bases and J by 7 bases, and 17 bases separated the two germline ends. The CDR3 is 16 residues long. CDR1 and CDR2 (germline): SNHLY, FYNNEI.

Only one count was recorded for this clone. V usage is TRBV5-1 and J usage is TRBJ2-3, with 11 bases fitting TRBD2. CDR3 size: 16 residues. V was pared by 4 bases and J by 0 bases, with 4 bases of the junction left unmatched. Germline V gene lookup returns CDR1 SGHRS and CDR2 YFSETQ. The chain's CDR3 is CASSVGLAASTDTQYF. The CDR3 bases are TGCGCCAGCAGCGTGGGACTAGCGGCTAGCACAGATACGCAGTATTTT.

The V gene is TRBV4-3, the J gene TRBJ2-2, with D possibly matching TRBD2 (6 bases). The CDR3 covers 17 residues. Trimming pared 0 bases from V and 6 bases from J, leaving 17 bases between. CDR1 LGHNA and CDR2 YSLEER come from the germline V gene. This chain's CDR3 is CASSQDFTGVLSGELFF. Written as DNA, the CDR3 is TGCGCCAGCAGCCAAGATTTTACGGGAGTTCTTTCCGGGGAGCTGTTTTTT.

The V gene is TRBV7-8, the J gene TRBJ2-7; weak D call: TRBD2 (6 bases). Germline V CDR1 and CDR2: SGHVS, FQNEAQ. V gave up 1 base and J gave up 1 base, with 11 bases separating them. The CDR3 has 15 residues. The CDR3 loop reads CASSLGLAVSYEQYF. In DNA, the CDR3 is TGTGCCAGCAGCTTAGGATTAGCGGTGTCCTACGAGCAGTACTTC. The entire variable domain, with the rest obtained from reference TRBV7-8 and TRBJ2-7, is as follows: GAGVSQSPRYKVAKRGQDVALRCDPISGHVSLFWYQQALGQGPEFLTYFQNEAQLDKSGLPSDRFFAERPEGSVSTLKIQRTQQEDSAVYLCASSLGLAVSYEQYFGPGTRLTVT.

V is TRBV29-1 and J is TRBJ2-7; 9 bases are a match to TRBD2. Trimming cost V 7 bases and J 3 bases; bases outside gene matches: 7. Germline loops: CDR1 SQVTM, CDR2 ANQGSEA. The CDR3 totals 13 residues. The CDR3 DNA is TGCAGCGCATTAGCGGGAGTAAGCTACGAGCAGTACTTC. Translation: CSALAGVSYEQYF.

The CDR3 is CASSQEILSTDTQYF. The CDR3 bases are TGTGCCAGTAGTCAAGAGATCCTTAGCACAGATACGCAGTATTTT. The chain carries TRBV19 and TRBJ2-3; the D is unclear. This CDR3 is 15 amino acids long. Germline V lookup: CDR1 LNHDA, CDR2 SQIVND (reference sequence). V lost 5 bases, J lost 0 bases, and 12 bases lay in between.

The chain joins TRBV6-2 or TRBV6-3 to TRBJ2-7, with 9 bases matching TRBD1. CDR1 is MNHEY, CDR2 SVGEGT, per germline. V was pared by 5 bases and J by 3 bases, with 8 bases of the junction left unmatched. The CDR3 length is 15 residues. In DNA, the CDR3 is TGTGCCAGCAGTGACCCGGGACAGGGAATCTACGAGCAGTACTTC. Translated: CASSDPGQGIYEQYF.

The J gene is TRBJ1-2, the V gene TRBV20-1; tentatively, D is TRBD1 (5 bases). V lost 4 bases and J lost 6, with 9 bases in between. The CDR3 loop spans 11 amino acids. The germline V gene has CDR1 DFQATT and CDR2 SNEGSKA (reference sequence). The CDR3 spells CSATGGDGYTF. CDR3 in DNA: TGCAGTGCTACGGGGGGGGATGGCTACACCTTC.

V is TRBV19 and J is TRBJ1-2; D unclear. From germline, CDR1 is LNHDA and CDR2 SQIVND (reference sequence). This CDR3 region has 12 residues. V lost 4 bases and J 8 bases, leaving 11 bases between the germline ends. The CDR3 DNA reads TGTGCCAGTAGTAACCGGGAGAAAGGCTACACCTTC. Amino acids: CASSNREKGYTF.

The rearrangement uses TRBV9 and TRBJ1-5; D not certain. Germline assignment: CDR1 SGDLS and CDR2 YYNGEE. Deletions cut 0 bases from V and 4 bases from J, with 8 bases between. The CDR3 spans 14 residues. The CDR3, as DNA: TGTGCCAGCAGCGTAGCCACAGCTAATCAGCCCCAGCATTTT. Its protein product is CASSVATANQPQHF.

The rearrangement uses TRBV6-1 and TRBJ1-5; D unclear. Trimming took 3 bases from V and 7 from J, leaving 10 bases between them. The CDR3 has 13 residues. Germline lookup yields CDR1 MNHNS and CDR2 SASEGT. The CDR3 protein is CASSEEIRQPQHF. The CDR3, as DNA: TGTGCCAGCAGTGAGGAGATTCGGCAGCCCCAGCATTTT.

The chain joins TRBV19 to TRBJ1-2, with D possibly matching TRBD1 (5 bases). Germline V CDR1 and CDR2: LNHDA, SQIVND (reference sequence). The CDR3 spans 13 residues. V shed 7 bases and J shed 0 bases, with 9 bases lying between them. CDR3 in amino acids: CASTREANYGYTF. The CDR3 bases are TGTGCCAGTACCAGGGAGGCTAACTATGGCTACACCTTC.

This rearrangement joins TRBV10-3 to TRBJ2-1; maybe TRBD1 (6 bases). Deletions cut 0 bases from V and 12 bases from J, with 12 bases between. The CDR3 covers 13 residues. Germline CDR1 reads ENHRY; CDR2 reads SYGVKD. The CDR3 region has the DNA TGTGCCATCAGTGAGTCCATGGGACAAGCGCAGTTCTTC. It codes for CAISESMGQAQFF.